Presented here are 30 T cell receptor beta chains from one specimen sequenced in a study of blood T cell repertoires in COVID-19. Sequenced by immunoSEQ multiplex PCR; TCRdb stores in-frame clones only, minus some. The sample carries roughly 160,000 clones, roughly 81% recorded once. Sequenced sample: peripheral blood. Receptors were obtained from a man between 35 and 55 years old with acute or convalescent COVID-19.

The chain has TRBV29-1 and TRBJ1-2, with D possibly matching TRBD1 (5 bases). Trimming stripped 4 bases from V and 7 bases from J, with 13 bases between. This CDR3 has 12 amino acids. The germline CDR1 and CDR2 sequences are SQVTM and ANQGSEA. The chain's CDR3 is CSVVAQEIGYTF. The CDR3 coding sequence is TGCAGCGTTGTAGCACAGGAAATTGGCTACACCTTC.

This clone has a handful of counts. In DNA, the CDR3 is TGTGCCAGCAGCCAGGAACTCCGGACTAGCGGGGGGATCTACAATGAGCAGTTCTTC. This sequence encodes CASSQELRTSGGIYNEQFF. This sequence joins TRBV14 and TRBJ2-1; 14 positions match TRBD2. Germline CDR1 is SGHDN and CDR2 is FVKESK. This CDR3 is built from 19 residues. V was pared by 3 bases and J by 3 bases, with 10 bases of the junction left unmatched.

This chain uses TRBV25-1 with TRBJ1-5; 7 bases are shared with TRBD1. The germline V gene has CDR1 MGHDK and CDR2 SYGVNS. The trim removed 3 bases at V and 4 bases at J, leaving 3 bases unmatched. CDR3 length equals 14 residues. CDR3 DNA: TGTGCCAGCAGTGATCCAGGGGGGAATCAGCCCCAGCATTTT. The encoded protein is CASSDPGGNQPQHF.

A single count supports this clone. The chain links TRBV5-1 to TRBJ2-3; 11 bases agree with TRBD2. CDR1 is SGHRS and CDR2 is YFSETQ in the germline V gene. Trimming cost V 4 bases and J 0 bases; bases outside gene matches: 7. This CDR3 is 17 amino acids long. The CDR3 DNA follows: TGCGCCAGCAGCCTACCCGGGACTAGCGGTAGCACAGATACGCAGTATTTT. Translating it yields CASSLPGTSGSTDTQYF.

The chain has TRBV9 and TRBJ2-6; 14 nucleotides align to TRBD2. Germline trimming cut 2 bases from V and 0 bases from J; bases unmatched to any gene: 1. The CDR3 consists of 18 residues. Per germline, CDR1 SGDLS and CDR2 YYNGEE. The CDR3 loop reads CASSVGLAGGSGANVLTF. The CDR3 coding sequence is TGTGCCAGCAGCGTTGGACTAGCGGGGGGCTCTGGGGCCAACGTCCTGACTTTC.

The chain uses TRBV7-9 and TRBJ1-2; possible D gene TRBD1, 5 bases. This CDR3 has 13 amino acids. Germline V lookup: CDR1 SEHNR, CDR2 FQNEAQ (reference sequence). The V gene lost 11 bases and the J gene lost 0 bases, with 13 bases spanning the gap. CDR3 in amino acids: CAVPGQANYGYTF. DNA for the CDR3: TGTGCCGTACCAGGGCAGGCTAACTATGGCTACACCTTC.

The CDR3 sequence is CASSHRRQGRFDYGYTF. In nucleotides, the CDR3 is TGTGCCAGCAGCCACAGACGACAGGGACGGTTCGACTATGGCTACACCTTC. The gene calls are TRBV3-1 (or the pseudogene TRBV3-2) and TRBJ1-2; 7 nucleotides align to TRBD1. Germline V gene data show CDR1 as LGHDT and CDR2 as YNNKEL (reference sequence). With 3 bases clipped from V and 3 bases from J, the junction kept 13 bases outside the gene matches. CDR3 length equals 17 residues.

The V gene is TRBV10-2, the J gene TRBJ2-7; 8 bases are shared with TRBD1. V shed 6 bases and J 2 bases; nucleotides not matched to a gene: 15. This CDR3 is 17 amino acids long. Per germline, CDR1 WSHSY and CDR2 SAAADI. CDR3 sequence (DNA): TGCGCCAGCAGGGGAAAAACCCCAGGGGGCCTCACCTACGAGCAGTACTTC. Protein: CASRGKTPGGLTYEQYF.

The chain recombines TRBV21-1 with TRBJ2-1; the D segment call TRBD1 is taken from the table without a DNA check. TRBV21-1 is a recognized pseudogene. The CDR3 is made up of 13 amino acids. The CDR3 protein is CASSKEGDNEQFF. CDR3 in DNA: TGTGCCAGCAGCAAAGAGGGGGACAATGAGCAGTTCTTC.

V is TRBV19 and J is TRBJ1-6; the D is unclear. This CDR3 contains 14 residues. Germline assignment: CDR1 LNHDA and CDR2 SQIVND (reference sequence). The V gene lost 4 bases and the J gene lost 8 bases, with 12 bases spanning the gap. CDR3 nucleotide sequence: TGTGCCAGTAGTAGACCCGGGGAGGATTCACCCCTCCACTTT. Protein: CASSRPGEDSPLHF.

This clone has just one count. For the CDR3, the DNA is TGTGCCAGCAGCCTCCAGCTTGGCCTTGAGGTTGAGACCCTCCACTTT. Its protein is CASSLQLGLEVETLHF. V gene TRBV3-1 (or the pseudogene TRBV3-2) combines with J gene TRBJ1-6; D not certain. Trimming took off 4 bases at V and 14 bases at J, with 24 bases between the two ends. CDR1 LGHDT and CDR2 YNNKEL come from the germline V gene (reference sequence). CDR3 length: 16 amino acids.

The rearrangement joins TRBV12-3 or TRBV12-4 to TRBJ2-7, with D maybe TRBD2 (6 bases). CDR3 length: 13 amino acids. V was cut by 8 bases and J by 4 bases, with 15 bases left in between. CDR3: CASSVSGGYEQYF. CDR3 sequence (DNA): TGTGCCAGCTCCGTATCCGGAGGGTACGAGCAGTACTTC.

The chain employs TRBV5-6 and TRBJ1-1, with 11 bases aligning to TRBD1. The CDR3 runs 12 residues. V dropped 4 bases and J dropped 13; count of bases not matched to a gene: 6. CDR1 SGHDT and CDR2 YYEEEE come from the germline V gene. In DNA, the CDR3 is TGTGCCAGCAGCGAGGACAGGGGGCTCGGTTTCTTT. Its translation is CASSEDRGLGFF.

This sequence joins TRBV6-4 and TRBJ1-1, with a tentative D call TRBD1 (6 bases). Deletions cut 5 bases from V and 8 bases from J, with 15 bases between. CDR3 length: 13 residues. Germline V CDR1 and CDR2: MRHNA, SNTAGT. This CDR3 is CASSYTTGSEAFF. The CDR3, as DNA: TGTGCCAGCAGTTACACAACAGGGTCCGAAGCTTTCTTT.

This clone was seen a few times. The chain is built from TRBV6-2 or TRBV6-3 and TRBJ2-3; 11 bases fit TRBD2. The J segment lost 6 bases and the V segment lost 5 bases, leaving 7 bases of the junction unmatched. Germline assignment: CDR1 MNHEY and CDR2 SVGEGT. This CDR3 has 15 amino acids. For the CDR3, the DNA is TGTGCCAGCAGTCGAACTAGCGGGGGTATGGATACGCAGTATTTT. This gives the protein CASSRTSGGMDTQYF.

The CDR3 DNA reads as TGTGCCAGCAGCAACCGGGGGGTCAATGAGCAGTTCTTC. This codes for CASSNRGVNEQFF. The chain links TRBV9 to TRBJ2-1; 7 nucleotides line up with TRBD2. Trimming removed 4 bases from V and 6 bases from J; junction bases left unmatched: 4. The CDR3 runs to 13 residues. Germline-derived CDR1 and CDR2 are SGDLS and YYNGEE.

V gene TRBV28 combines with J gene TRBJ1-2; TRBD1 might be the D (6 bases). This CDR3 is 14 amino acids long. The V end was cut by 7 bases, the J end by 8 bases, with 20 bases between. CDR1 and CDR2 from the germline V gene are MDHEN and SYDVKM. CDR3 sequence (DNA): TGTGCCAGCACCCCTCCGGGGGGCCCCCTCGGCTACACCTTC. Protein sequence: CASTPPGGPLGYTF.

This rearrangement joins TRBV10-2 to TRBJ2-7; 7 bases map to TRBD2. Germline CDR1 reads WSHSY; CDR2 reads SAAADI. This CDR3 comprises 15 residues. Losses at the gene ends were 8 bases for V and 3 bases for J; bases not matched to a gene: 13. The CDR3 nucleotides are TGCGCCAGCCAGAGAATGGGGGGGGAATTCTACGAGCAGTACTTC. Translation: CASQRMGGEFYEQYF.

The chain uses TRBV7-2 and TRBJ2-1; 8 bases map to TRBD1. This CDR3 contains 16 residues. Trimming cost V 6 bases and J 0 bases; bases outside gene matches: 7. Looked up from germline, CDR1 is SGHTA and CDR2 is FQGNSA. The CDR3: CASRPTGGSSYNEQFF. Here the CDR3 DNA reads TGTGCCAGCAGACCTACAGGGGGAAGCTCCTACAATGAGCAGTTCTTC.

In its sample, this clone was seen once. The chain uses TRBV7-2 and TRBJ2-3; D possibly corresponds to TRBD2 (6 bases). Trimming stripped 3 bases from V and 4 bases from J, with 11 bases between. The CDR3 extends over 14 amino acids. Germline CDR1 is SGHTA and CDR2 is FQGNSA. The CDR3 sequence: CASSFPGSSDTQYF. The DNA for the CDR3 is TGTGCCAGCAGCTTCCCCGGGAGCTCAGATACGCAGTATTTT. Variable domain in full (rest from reference TRBV7-2 and TRBJ2-3): GAGVSQSPSNKVTEKGKDVELRCDPISGHTALYWYRQSLGQGLEFLIYFQGNSAPDKSGLPSDRFSAERTGGSVSTLTIQRTQQEDSAVYLCASSFPGSSDTQYFGPGTRLTVL.

The chain combines TRBV3-1 (or the pseudogene TRBV3-2) with TRBJ1-1, with 9 bases identical to TRBD1. With 6 bases clipped from V and 0 bases from J, the junction kept 2 bases outside the gene matches. CDR3 length: 14 residues. Germline V gives CDR1 LGHDT, CDR2 YNNKEL (reference sequence). The CDR3 loop is CASSDRGMNTEAFF. The CDR3 region has the DNA TGTGCCAGCAGTGACAGGGGGATGAACACTGAAGCTTTCTTT.

The J gene is TRBJ2-5, the V gene TRBV19; TRBD2 matches at 13 bases. V lost 4 bases, J lost 9 bases, and 5 bases stayed unmatched. CDR1 is LNHDA and CDR2 is SQIVND in the germline V gene (reference sequence). The CDR3 has 14 amino acids. CDR3 nucleotides: TGTGCCAGTAGTACGGTACTAGCGGGGGGGCCCCAGTACTTC. Translation: CASSTVLAGGPQYF.

The genes are TRBV3-1 (or the pseudogene TRBV3-2) and TRBJ1-1; maybe TRBD1 (6 bases). The V gene lost 8 bases and the J gene lost 4 bases, with 23 bases spanning the gap. This CDR3 spans 16 amino acids. CDR1 is LGHDT and CDR2 is YNNKEL in the germline V gene (reference sequence). The DNA for the CDR3 is TGTGCCAGCCGTACTTCTTGGGGGGGCGAGAGCACTGAAGCTTTCTTT. Its protein product is CASRTSWGGESTEAFF.

J is TRBJ1-4 and V is TRBV2; 11 positions match TRBD1. This CDR3 is built from 17 residues. The germline CDR1 and CDR2 sequences are SNHLY and FYNNEI. The V and J ends lost 7 bases and 6 bases, in that order; junction bases with no gene match: 13. In DNA form, the CDR3 reads TGTGCCAGCATCATCCCCGGGACAGGGGGTGAGGATGAAAAACTGTTTTTT. It codes for CASIIPGTGGEDEKLFF.

The chain carries TRBV18 and TRBJ1-1; weak D call: TRBD1 (6 bases). V was trimmed by 2 bases and J by 5 bases, leaving 9 bases between them. CDR1 and CDR2 (germline): KGHSH, LQKENI. The CDR3 runs to 13 residues. Written as DNA, the CDR3 is TGTGCCAGCTCACCATACAGGGAAACTGAAGCTTTCTTT. Residues: CASSPYRETEAFF.

This clone appeared once. This sequence joins TRBV6-2 or TRBV6-3 and TRBJ1-1, with D perhaps TRBD1 (5 bases). The V end was cut by 6 bases, the J end by 4 bases, with 15 bases between. This CDR3 has 14 residues. Germline values: CDR1 MNHEY, CDR2 SVGEGT. This CDR3 is CASSPLVQGTEAFF. CDR3 DNA: TGTGCCAGCAGCCCACTCGTTCAGGGCACTGAAGCTTTCTTT.

The chain employs TRBV7-8 and TRBJ2-2; 10 positions agree with TRBD1. Germline V gene data show CDR1 as SGHVS and CDR2 as FQNEAQ. The junction had 3 bases not matched to a gene; V was cut back by 3 bases and J by 5 bases. This CDR3 contains 15 residues. The CDR3 region is CASSLGQGMTGELFF. The CDR3 coding sequence is TGTGCCAGCAGCTTGGGACAGGGGATGACCGGGGAGCTGTTTTTT.

This chain's CDR3 is CASSLGLAGATNTGELFF. The CDR3 DNA reads as TGTGCCAGCAGCTTAGGGCTAGCGGGGGCCACGAACACCGGGGAGCTGTTTTTT. The chain joins TRBV7-6 to TRBJ2-2; 10 nucleotides align to TRBD2. This CDR3 is built from 18 residues. After removal of 1 base from V and 0 bases from J, the junction contained 5 bases not matched to a gene. Germline V gives CDR1 SGHVS, CDR2 FNYEAQ.

This clone was seen only a few times. The chain has TRBV15 and TRBJ2-1, with 7 nucleotides matching TRBD2. The CDR3 totals 15 residues. Germline V gene data show CDR1 as LNHNV and CDR2 as YYDKDF (reference sequence). Trimming cost V 5 bases and J 3 bases; bases outside gene matches: 7. The CDR3 bases are TGTGCCACCAGCCTTCAACGGGGGGACTACAATGAGCAGTTCTTC. The encoded protein is CATSLQRGDYNEQFF.

V and J are TRBV12-3 or TRBV12-4 and TRBJ1-2; D is possibly TRBD1 (5 bases). The CDR3 has 13 residues. Trimming took 6 bases from V and 7 from J, leaving 15 bases between them. CDR3 bases: TGTGCCAGCAGGATCCGGGACTTACCTGGCTACACCTTC. It yields the protein CASRIRDLPGYTF.